Below are 20 T cell receptor beta chains sequenced from a single sample in a study of graft-versus-host responses after intestinal transplantation (dated by TCRdb to the early 2020s). These receptors lack a known antigen. What this sample's time point label stands for: cells obtained before transplantation from donor or recipient. The library was generated by the immunoSEQ multiplex PCR assay. TCRdb took over this immuneACCESS table, retaining in-frame rearrangements with V and J assigned. Such tables are incomplete; in checked studies, under half of the missing clones stem from an unresolved V gene, and the remainder is unexplained. The sample table shows just over 95,000 clones, and 90% to 95% are seen once. Of the sample, around 0.17% falls within the top ten clones. Material: unstimulated CD4+ T cells sorted from spleen or lymph node cells, obtained before intestinal transplant. These receptor sequences come from a human donor who received an intestinal transplant.

This chain connects TRBV28 to TRBJ1-5; D gene ambiguous. CDR1 is MDHEN and CDR2 is SYDVKM in the germline V gene. CDR3 length: 12 amino acids. V was cut by 3 bases and J by 6 bases, with 6 bases left in between. CDR3 DNA: TGTGCCAGCAGTTTCCGGTTTCAGCCCCAGCATTTT. Its translation: CASSFRFQPQHF. The full variable domain, rest sourced from reference TRBV28 and TRBJ1-5, is DVKVTQSSRYLVKRTGEKVFLECVQDMDHENMFWYRQDPGLGLRLIYFSYDVKMKEKGDIPEGYSVSREKKERFSLILESASTNQTSMYLCASSFRFQPQHFGDGTRLSIL.

The CDR3 loop is CASSYYLRGMPNGYTF. CDR3 bases: TGTGCCAGCAGTTACTATCTACGGGGAATGCCTAATGGCTACACCTTC. V gene TRBV6-5 combines with J gene TRBJ1-2; the D is unclear. The CDR3 has 16 amino acids. Germline V gene data show CDR1 as MNHEY and CDR2 as SVGAGI. Between the trimmed V and J ends, which lost 1 base and 6 bases, there was a span of 18 bases.

The chain links TRBV7-9 to TRBJ2-1, with D tentatively TRBD2 (7 bases). Per germline, CDR1 SEHNR and CDR2 FQNEAQ (reference sequence). V gave up 3 bases and J gave up 7 bases, with 13 bases separating them. The CDR3 runs to 14 residues. The chain's CDR3 is CASSFRGRGNEQFF. The CDR3, as DNA: TGTGCCAGCAGCTTTCGGGGGAGGGGGAATGAGCAGTTCTTC. The variable domain in full, completed from reference TRBV7-9 and TRBJ2-1, reads DTGVSQNPRHKITKRGQNVTFRCDPISEHNRLYWYRQTLGQGPEFLTYFQNEAQLEKSRLLSDRFSAERPKGSFSTLEIQRTEQGDSAMYLCASSFRGRGNEQFFGPGTRLTVL.

This chain uses TRBV21-1 with TRBJ2-7; TRBD2, the table's D call, was not compared with the DNA. TRBV21-1 is assigned pseudogene status. The CDR3 is 17 amino acids. In DNA, the CDR3 is TGTGCCAGCAGCAAAATTCTAGCGGGGGGGCCCTCTTATGAGCAGTACTTC. This gives the protein CASSKILAGGPSYEQYF.

The chain recombines TRBV4-3 with TRBJ1-6; 9 bases are a match to TRBD1. The trim removed 4 bases at V and 10 bases at J, leaving 11 bases unmatched. The CDR3 sequence is 16 residues long. Germline V gives CDR1 LGHNA, CDR2 YSLEER. CDR3 loop: CASSLSGTGLLSPLHF. Here the CDR3 DNA reads TGCGCCAGCAGCCTTTCAGGGACAGGGTTACTCTCACCCCTCCACTTT.

This chain uses TRBV23-1 with TRBJ1-1, with 9 bases lining up with TRBD1. TRBV23-1 carries the ORF label, with uncertain function. CDR3 length: 13 amino acids. J gave up 6 bases and V 6 bases, and 5 bases lay outside the gene matches. DNA for the CDR3: TGCGCCAGCAGCCACTGGACAGGGGCTGAAGCTTTCTTT. Its translation: CASSHWTGAEAFF.

The genes are TRBV19 and TRBJ2-7; TRBD1 matches at 7 bases. Trimming at V came to 9 bases and at J to 2 bases, leaving 7 bases not matched to a gene. The CDR3 contains 13 residues. In germline, CDR1 is LNHDA, CDR2 SQIVND (reference sequence). CDR3 amino acids: CASKGTATYEQYF. The CDR3 DNA reads TGTGCCAGCAAGGGGACAGCTACCTACGAGCAGTACTTC.

In its sample, this clone was seen once. This chain uses TRBV5-1 with TRBJ2-3; TRBD2 is a possible D gene (6 bases). Germline values: CDR1 SGHRS, CDR2 YFSETQ. Trimming took off 4 bases at V and 2 bases at J, with 11 bases between the two ends. The CDR3 loop spans 14 amino acids. CDR3 residues: CASSGGDFTDTQYF. DNA of the CDR3: TGCGCCAGCAGCGGCGGGGACTTCACAGATACGCAGTATTTT.

This chain joins TRBV5-6 and TRBJ1-5, with TRBD1 as a possible D gene (5 bases). The CDR3 is 14 amino acids. Deletions cut 4 bases from V and 6 bases from J, with 14 bases between. The V gene's germline CDR1 is SGHDT and CDR2 YYEEEE. This CDR3 reads CASSPRGAGQPQHF. DNA of the CDR3: TGTGCCAGCAGCCCGCGCGGGGCAGGTCAGCCCCAGCATTTT.

The chain couples TRBV9 to TRBJ1-5; D perhaps matches TRBD1 (5 bases). The CDR3 has 13 amino acids. Trimming removed 1 base from V and 7 bases from J, with 9 bases in between. The germline gives CDR1 SGDLS, CDR2 YYNGEE. CDR3 residues: CASSVQGGQPQHF. In DNA, the CDR3 is TGTGCCAGCAGCGTACAGGGTGGGCAGCCCCAGCATTTT.

The chain links TRBV2 to TRBJ2-2; the match to TRBD1 covers 9 bases. Germline assignment: CDR1 SNHLY and CDR2 FYNNEI. The V segment lost 6 bases and the J segment 0 bases; nucleotides outside the gene matches: 14. There are 19 residues in the CDR3. The CDR3 loop reads CASRTPGQGPFANTGELFF. The CDR3 region has the DNA TGTGCCAGCAGGACGCCGGGACAGGGCCCCTTCGCGAACACCGGGGAGCTGTTTTTT.

V usage is TRBV7-9 and J usage is TRBJ1-1; 7 positions agree with TRBD1. The CDR3 runs to 15 residues. J was trimmed by 2 bases and V by 3 bases; bases with no gene match: 6. Germline V lookup: CDR1 SEHNR, CDR2 FQNEAQ (reference sequence). CDR3 loop: CASSLPGTVNTEAFF. The CDR3 DNA reads as TGTGCCAGCAGCTTGCCCGGGACAGTAAACACTGAAGCTTTCTTT.

The chain links TRBV19 to TRBJ1-2; the D gene is possibly TRBD1 (6 bases). The germline CDR1 and CDR2 sequences are LNHDA and SQIVND (reference sequence). V was trimmed by 6 bases and J by 5 bases, leaving 13 bases between them. The CDR3 loop spans 13 amino acids. Written as DNA, the CDR3 is TGTGCCAGTAGCTCCACAGGGCGGTATGGCTACACCTTC. Protein sequence: CASSSTGRYGYTF. Variable domain in full (rest from reference TRBV19 and TRBJ1-2): DGGITQSPKYLFRKEGQNVTLSCEQNLNHDAMYWYRQDPGQGLRLIYYSQIVNDFQKGDIAEGYSVSREKKESFPLTVTSAQKNPTAFYLCASSSTGRYGYTFGSGTRLTVV.

The chain uses TRBV30 and TRBJ2-7; 7 bases match TRBD2. CDR1 and CDR2 (germline): GTSNPN, SVGIG (reference sequence). This CDR3 comprises 14 residues. The V gene end was trimmed by 0 bases and the J gene end by 7 bases; junction bases not matched to a gene: 9. The CDR3 region is CAWSVAGRAGEQYF. DNA of the CDR3: TGTGCCTGGAGTGTAGCGGGACGCGCCGGGGAGCAGTACTTC. The variable domain in full, completed from reference TRBV30 and TRBJ2-7, reads SQTIHQWPATLVQPVGSPLSLECTVEGTSNPNLYWYRQAAGRGLQLLFYSVGIGQISSEVPQNLSASRPQDRQFILSSKKLLLSDSGFYLCAWSVAGRAGEQYFGPGTRLTVT.

The chain links TRBV27 to TRBJ2-5; 7 nucleotides match TRBD2. Losses at the gene ends were 1 base for V and 1 base for J; bases not matched to a gene: 9. Germline V gene data show CDR1 as MNHEY and CDR2 as SMNVEV (reference sequence). This CDR3 spans 17 amino acids. The CDR3 loop reads CASSLLFAGDRQETQYF. The CDR3 nucleotides are TGTGCCAGCAGTTTATTGTTTGCGGGAGATCGCCAAGAGACCCAGTACTTC.

This rearrangement joins TRBV7-8 to TRBJ1-2; tentatively, D is TRBD1 (5 bases). Germline V gene data show CDR1 as SGHVS and CDR2 as FQNEAQ. The length of the CDR3 is 13 residues. V was trimmed by 6 bases and J by 4 bases, leaving 12 bases between them. The CDR3 loop is CASRRGGSYGYTF. The CDR3 DNA follows: TGTGCCAGCAGGAGGGGAGGGAGCTATGGCTACACCTTC. Using reference TRBV7-8 and TRBJ1-2 for the parts outside the CDR3, the full variable domain is GAGVSQSPRYKVAKRGQDVALRCDPISGHVSLFWYQQALGQGPEFLTYFQNEAQLDKSGLPSDRFFAERPEGSVSTLKIQRTQQEDSAVYLCASRRGGSYGYTFGSGTRLTVV.

The chain employs TRBV5-8 and TRBJ2-1; 8 bases match TRBD1. CDR1 is SGHTS and CDR2 is YDEGEE in the germline V gene. Trimming at V came to 4 bases and at J to 4 bases, leaving 7 bases not matched to a gene. The CDR3 sequence is 15 residues long. CDR3 sequence (DNA): TGTGCCAGCAGCGTCACCGGGACAGGATACAATGAGCAGTTCTTC. Protein sequence: CASSVTGTGYNEQFF. The full variable domain, its missing parts supplied by reference TRBV5-8 and TRBJ2-1, is EAGVTQSPTHLIKTRGQQATLRCSPISGHTSVYWYQQALGLGLQFLLWYDEGEERNRGNFPPRFSGRQFPNYSSELNVNALELEDSALYLCASSVTGTGYNEQFFGPGTRLTVL.

The chain employs TRBV2 and TRBJ2-3; D is unresolved. Between the trimmed V and J ends, which lost 2 bases and 0 bases, there was a span of 15 bases. The CDR3 extends over 17 amino acids. CDR1 and CDR2 (germline): SNHLY, FYNNEI. In DNA, the CDR3 is TGTGCCAGCAGTGAATATGGCCCGGGTGCTAGCACAGATACGCAGTATTTT. Its translation: CASSEYGPGASTDTQYF.

The V call is TRBV19, the J call TRBJ1-2; D remains unclear. V gave up 0 bases and J gave up 5 bases, with 16 bases separating them. Germline CDR1 is LNHDA and CDR2 is SQIVND (reference sequence). CDR3 length equals 16 residues. The CDR3 DNA is TGTGCCAGTAGTATAGACCCCGCTGGAGATGGGTATGGCTACACCTTC. Its protein is CASSIDPAGDGYGYTF.

This chain uses TRBV29-1 with TRBJ2-3; 10 bases match TRBD1. V lost 1 base and J lost 0; bases outside the gene matches: 1. Germline V gene lookup returns CDR1 SQVTM and CDR2 ANQGSEA. The CDR3 is made up of 15 amino acids. CDR3 DNA: TGCAGCGTTGAAGGGGACAGGGGAAGCACAGATACGCAGTATTTT. The encoded protein is CSVEGDRGSTDTQYF.